This T cell receptor (beta chain) was sequenced in a study of T cell responses to AZD1222 COVID-19 vaccine. General study findings and limits: Just 5 to 7 AZD1222 recipients tested seropositive at baseline. An increase in Spike-specific TCR breadth and depth was observed after two AZD1222 doses. Clonal diversity was possibly underestimated; the donors were predominantly white British and more often female. Scientists sampled the repertoires only once the peak T cell response had passed.

Data came from immunoSEQ multiplex PCR; TCRdb stores just in-frame clones and leaves some out. Here the sample spans about 150,000 clones, about 88% being singletons. On this clone: Its antigen is currently unknown.

This CDR3 region has 14 residues. V was shortened by 1 base and J by 3 bases, with 10 bases between the two germline ends. Germline assignment: CDR1 LGHNA and CDR2 YSLEER. The input for sequencing was peripheral blood, taken after recovery from COVID-19. The chain is built from TRBV4-3 and TRBJ2-7; D unresolved. The clonotype comes from an adult who had recovered from COVID-19. Here the CDR3 DNA reads TGCGCCAGCAGCCAAGCCCCCGGCTTCTACGAGCAGTACTTC. Protein: CASSQAPGFYEQYF.